This TCR beta chain was documented in a study of blood T cell repertoires in COVID-19. Study in general: The origin of the acute and convalescent COVID-19 samples was the United States, Italy and Spain.

The CDR3 covers 15 residues. Trimming left V 2 bases short and J 4 bases short, with 15 bases between. Germline V gives CDR1 SGHRS, CDR2 YFSETQ. TCRdb's copy holds only in-frame clones and misses some; the assay was immunoSEQ multiplex PCR. The sample carries over 600,000 clones, around 89% recorded once. This chain links TRBV5-1 with TRBJ2-5; no definite D call. The source material was peripheral blood. This sequence was found in a woman younger than 35 with acute or convalescent COVID-19. The chain's CDR3 is CASSFGGFRRETQYF. CDR3 bases: TGCGCCAGCAGCTTTGGTGGGTTTAGGAGAGAGACCCAGTACTTC.